The 23 T cell receptor beta chains below were found in one sample sequenced in a study of T cells after yellow fever vaccination. TCRdb redid the calling of the 5' RACE reads with MiXCR, one entry per CDR3 protein. The sample includes some 100,000 distinct CDR3 sequences, around 9.8% of them seen just once. Sequenced material: CD8+ T cells not binding an NS4B(214-222) dextramer, sorted from PBMCs, taken roughly 15 days after the first yellow fever vaccination. The origin of the receptors is a young man who received the YFV17D yellow fever vaccine.

This clonotype occurred many times. The chain uses TRBV6-5 and TRBJ1-1; D gene unclear. With 0 bases removed from V and 2 bases from J, the gap between germline ends came to 4 bases. This CDR3 region has 13 residues. CDR1 and CDR2 from the germline V gene are MNHEY and SVGAGI. The CDR3 bases are TGTGCCAGCAGTTACTCACGTAACACTGAAGCTTTCTTT. This sequence encodes CASSYSRNTEAFF.

This chain uses TRBV6-4 with TRBJ2-7; D unresolved. The ends were cut back, 8 bases at V and 2 bases at J, with 13 bases in the middle. The CDR3 covers 13 residues. Germline V gene lookup returns CDR1 MRHNA and CDR2 SNTAGT. The CDR3 is CASRPNTAYEQYV. CDR3 nucleotide sequence: TGTGCCAGCCGCCCCAATACAGCCTACGAGCAGTACGTC.

This clonotype was seen only a few times. This chain joins TRBV7-3 and TRBJ1-4, with D maybe TRBD1 (6 bases). Germline-derived CDR1 and CDR2 are SGHTA and FQGTGA. The CDR3 consists of 15 residues. The V end lost 5 bases, the J end lost 3 bases, and 13 bases lay between the germline ends. The CDR3 here is CASSPSGAANEKLFF. The CDR3 nucleotides are TGTGCCAGCAGCCCTTCAGGGGCGGCTAATGAAAAACTGTTTTTT. The full variable domain, in which reference TRBV7-3 and TRBJ1-4 provide the parts outside the CDR3, is GAGVSQTPSNKVTEKGKYVELRCDPISGHTALYWYRQSLGQGPEFLIYFQGTGAADDSGLPNDRFFAVRPEGSVSTLKIQRTERGDSAVYLCASSPSGAANEKLFFGSGTQLSVL.

This clonotype was counted between two and nine times. The chain carries TRBV5-5 and TRBJ2-1, with D unresolved. Trimming took 4 bases from V and 6 from J, leaving 11 bases between them. From germline, CDR1 is SGHKS and CDR2 YYEKEE (reference sequence). The CDR3 extends over 13 amino acids. Here the CDR3 reads CASSLWTVNEQFF. The CDR3 DNA sequence: TGTGCCAGCAGCCTTTGGACGGTCAATGAGCAGTTCTTC.

Ten or more counts support this clonotype. The V and J genes are TRBV9 and TRBJ2-5; TRBD2 agrees at 10 bases. This CDR3 has 18 amino acids. V was pared by 3 bases and J by 4 bases, with 15 bases of the junction left unmatched. Germline values: CDR1 SGDLS, CDR2 YYNGEE. The CDR3 is CASSALRGLAGVGETQYF. The CDR3 DNA sequence: TGTGCCAGCAGCGCGCTCCGTGGGCTAGCGGGGGTCGGAGAGACCCAGTACTTC.

The chain links TRBV6-1 to TRBJ1-4; D might be TRBD1 (6 bases). This CDR3 is built from 16 residues. V was shortened by 7 bases and J by 7 bases, with 22 bases between the two germline ends. The germline V gene encodes CDR1 MNHNS and CDR2 SASEGT. The CDR3 DNA is TGTGCCAGCAATGACGGACAGTTCGCGCCAATTGAAAAACTGTTTTTT. Encoded protein: CASNDGQFAPIEKLFF.

Only a few counts were recorded for this clonotype. The rearrangement joins TRBV7-9 to TRBJ2-1, with D hard to call. This CDR3 is 12 amino acids long. Per the germline V gene, CDR1 is SEHNR and CDR2 is FQNEAQ (reference sequence). Trimming removed 3 bases at V and 9 bases at J, with 9 bases between. The CDR3 DNA reads as TGTGCCAGCAGCTTTCCCATACGTGAGCAGTTCTTC. It codes for CASSFPIREQFF.

The V gene is TRBV6-1, the J gene TRBJ2-7; weak D call: TRBD2 (6 bases). CDR3 size: 13 residues. The V end lost 5 bases, the J end lost 4 bases, and 12 bases lay between the germline ends. Germline CDR1 and CDR2: MNHNS and SASEGT. CDR3 sequence (DNA): TGTGCCAGCAGTAGACTAGGGGTTTACGAGCAGTACGTC. It is translated as CASSRLGVYEQYV.

This clonotype turned up a few times. The chain is built from TRBV6-2 or TRBV6-3 and TRBJ1-5; 7 bases are a match to TRBD1. This CDR3 has 14 residues. J lost 1 base, V lost 6 bases, and 3 bases had no gene match. Per the germline V gene, CDR1 is MNHEY and CDR2 is SVGEGT. This CDR3 reads CASRTGKSNQPQHF. The CDR3 region has the DNA TGTGCCAGCAGGACAGGGAAAAGCAATCAGCCCCAGCATTTT.

The rearrangement uses TRBV7-2 and TRBJ2-7, with D tentatively TRBD2 (7 bases). Germline V gene data show CDR1 as SGHTA and CDR2 as FQGNSA. The V end lost 6 bases, the J end lost 3 bases, and 18 bases lay between the germline ends. The CDR3 has 15 amino acids. In DNA, the CDR3 is TGTGCCAGCAGTTTCTGGGGGGGCCAGGTCTACGAGCAGTACTTC. Its translation: CASSFWGGQVYEQYF.

This clonotype has a count of ten or more. The rearrangement links TRBV27 to TRBJ1-5; 8 positions match TRBD1. Germline CDR1 MNHEY, CDR2 SMNVEV (reference sequence). This CDR3 is 14 amino acids long. V lost 6 bases and J lost 3; bases outside the gene matches: 4. CDR3 bases: TGTGCCAGCAGGCCGGGACAGGTCAATCAGCCCCAGCATTTT. This encodes CASRPGQVNQPQHF.

This clonotype has more than one count but fewer than ten. The rearrangement joins TRBV4-2 to TRBJ2-3; TRBD2 aligns across 8 bases. The junction had 4 bases not matched to a gene; V was cut back by 0 bases and J by 2 bases. The CDR3 is 16 amino acids. The V gene's germline CDR1 is LGHNA and CDR2 YNFKEQ. The CDR3 DNA reads TGTGCCAGCAGCCAAGATCGGGGGGGGTACACAGATACGCAGTATTTT. This encodes CASSQDRGGYTDTQYF.

This rearrangement joins TRBV10-3 to TRBJ2-7, with TRBD1 as a possible D gene (6 bases). V was clipped by 4 bases and J by 7 bases, with 14 bases between them. The CDR3 has 13 amino acids. Germline V CDR1 and CDR2: ENHRY, SYGVKD. The CDR3 loop reads CAISGGLRGEQYV. The CDR3 DNA is TGTGCCATCAGTGGTGGCCTGAGGGGGGAGCAGTACGTC.

There are a few counts of this clonotype. The chain carries TRBV12-5 and TRBJ2-1; no firm D call. Germline CDR1 is LGHNT and CDR2 is FRNRAP. Trimming removed 8 bases at V and 6 bases at J, with 8 bases between. CDR3 length: 11 residues. The CDR3 loop is CASSRANEQFF. The CDR3 nucleotides read TGTGCTAGTAGTAGAGCCAATGAGCAGTTCTTC.

The V and J genes are TRBV10-2 and TRBJ1-5; perhaps TRBD1 as D (5 bases). V was trimmed by 7 bases and J by 1 base, leaving 14 bases between them. The CDR3 is 15 amino acids. From germline, CDR1 is WSHSY and CDR2 SAAADI. The CDR3 DNA sequence: TGCGCCAGCAAGAAAGCGGCAGGGAGCAATCAGCCCCAGCATTTT. This translates into CASKKAAGSNQPQHF.

This clonotype was detected only a few times. This chain connects TRBV29-1 to TRBJ2-7; 9 positions match TRBD2. V was pared by 6 bases and J by 2 bases, with 8 bases of the junction left unmatched. CDR3 length: 14 residues. Germline-derived CDR1 and CDR2 are SQVTM and ANQGSEA. This CDR3 is CSVVPAGGPYEQYF. DNA of the CDR3: TGCAGCGTGGTCCCAGCGGGGGGCCCCTACGAGCAGTACTTC.

This clonotype came up a few times. This chain links TRBV4-3 with TRBJ2-3; D perhaps matches TRBD2 (6 bases). Germline CDR1 LGHNA, CDR2 YSLEER. V lost 0 bases and J lost 0, with 13 bases in between. The CDR3 has 17 amino acids. The CDR3 DNA is TGCGCCAGCAGCCAAGAGCAACGGGAGCCTAGCACAGATACGCAGTATTTT. It specifies CASSQEQREPSTDTQYF.

The chain employs TRBV12-3 or TRBV12-4 and TRBJ2-2; D not resolved. The CDR3 has 14 amino acids. Trimming took off 3 bases at V and 5 bases at J, with 10 bases between the two ends. CDR3 protein: CASSFLGFTGELFF. The CDR3 region has the DNA TGTGCCAGCAGTTTTTTGGGGTTTACCGGGGAGCTGTTTTTT.

The chain employs TRBV5-1 and TRBJ2-6; D might be TRBD1 or TRBD2, each matching 5 bases. Per the germline V gene, CDR1 is SGHRS and CDR2 is YFSETQ. The length of the CDR3 is 17 residues. V lost 3 bases, J lost 0 bases, and 13 bases lay in between. CDR3 sequence: CASSSGHGTSGANVLTF. In nucleotides, the CDR3 is TGCGCCAGCAGCTCCGGACACGGGACCTCTGGGGCCAACGTCCTGACTTTC.

V is TRBV12-3 or TRBV12-4 and J is TRBJ2-7; 9 bases line up with TRBD1. The V and J ends lost 1 base and 3 bases, in that order; junction bases with no gene match: 4. The CDR3 covers 15 residues. CDR3 sequence (DNA): TGTGCCAGCAGTTTAGGGACAGGGGACAGCTACGAGCAGTACTTC. Its protein is CASSLGTGDSYEQYF.

This clonotype was picked up a small number of times. V and J are TRBV27 and TRBJ2-3; the D gene is possibly TRBD2 (7 bases). Trimming took 5 bases from V and 6 from J, leaving 12 bases between them. CDR1 and CDR2 (germline): MNHEY, SMNVEV (reference sequence). The CDR3 extends over 13 amino acids. Here the CDR3 reads CASSGGAMDTQYF. The CDR3 DNA reads TGTGCCAGCAGTGGGGGGGCGATGGATACGCAGTATTTT.

This clonotype has more than one count but fewer than ten. V gene TRBV11-2 combines with J gene TRBJ2-2; D not resolved. The germline V gene encodes CDR1 SGHAT and CDR2 FQNNGV. CDR3 size: 14 residues. Trimming left V 3 bases short and J 0 bases short, with 5 bases between. CDR3 sequence reads: CASSLWPNTGELFF. In DNA form, the CDR3 reads TGTGCCAGCAGCTTGTGGCCGAACACCGGGGAGCTGTTTTTT.

Concerning this clonotype: A much larger clone lies one base from this, so it may be a read error. The V and J genes are TRBV4-3 and TRBJ2-6; D perhaps matches TRBD2 (5 bases). This CDR3 has 16 amino acids. The germline gives CDR1 LGHNA, CDR2 YSLEER. V was pared by 1 base and J by 4 bases, with 11 bases between. This CDR3 is CASSQVRATGANVLTF. The CDR3, as DNA: TGCGCCAGCAGCCAAGTGAGGGCAACAGGGGCCAACGTCCTGACTTTC.